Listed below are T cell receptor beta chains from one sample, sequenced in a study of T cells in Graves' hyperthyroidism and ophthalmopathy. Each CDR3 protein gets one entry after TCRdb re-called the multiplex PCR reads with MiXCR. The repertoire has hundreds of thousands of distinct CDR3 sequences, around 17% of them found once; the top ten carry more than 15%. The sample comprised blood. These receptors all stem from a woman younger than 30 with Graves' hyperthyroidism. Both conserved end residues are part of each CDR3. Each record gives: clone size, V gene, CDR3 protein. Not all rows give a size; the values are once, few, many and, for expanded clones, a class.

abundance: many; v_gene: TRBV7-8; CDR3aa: CASSLHQVTNPTGRYQPQHF
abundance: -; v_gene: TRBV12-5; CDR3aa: CASGQDRGRREQYF
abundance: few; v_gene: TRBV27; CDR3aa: CASRGTVPNTGELFF
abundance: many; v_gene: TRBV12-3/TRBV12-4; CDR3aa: CASSLGQSRLAGELFF
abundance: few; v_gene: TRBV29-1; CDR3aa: CSHSAGGGQPQHF
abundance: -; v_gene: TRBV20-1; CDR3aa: CSARPKGLAGETQYF
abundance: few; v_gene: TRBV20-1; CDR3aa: CSASPPAGAPLSGNTIYF
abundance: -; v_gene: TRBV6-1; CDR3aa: CASRRQGPNTEAFF
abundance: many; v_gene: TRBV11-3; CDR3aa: CASSLAAGRGTEAFF
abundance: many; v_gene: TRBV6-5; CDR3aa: CASSYGGAGELFF
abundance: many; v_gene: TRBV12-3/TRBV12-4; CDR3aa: CASSFPMGQGFVGYTF
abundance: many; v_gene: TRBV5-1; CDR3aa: CASSSGSTDTQYF
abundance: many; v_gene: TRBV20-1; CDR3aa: CSARGEKLFF
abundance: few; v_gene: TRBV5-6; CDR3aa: CASSLAVRGRSEQYF
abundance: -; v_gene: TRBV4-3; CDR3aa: CASSQDWAGSTEAFF
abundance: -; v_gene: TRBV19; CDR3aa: CASSIQGINQPQHF
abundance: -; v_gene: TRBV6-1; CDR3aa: CASGLGGGTDTQYF
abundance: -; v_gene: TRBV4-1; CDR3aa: CASSQEEGNYGYTF
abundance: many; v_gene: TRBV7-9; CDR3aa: CASSLALGDEAFF
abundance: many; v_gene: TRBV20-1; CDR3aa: CSARAGGQGALWPQETQYF
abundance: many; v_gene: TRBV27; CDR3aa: CASSLLQAGGYNEQFF
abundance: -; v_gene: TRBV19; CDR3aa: CASIPTVYSNQPQHF